One and the same sample provided the 28 T cell receptor beta chains below, sequenced in a study of cytomegalovirus exposure and HLA in healthy donors. Use of 60 Vbeta and 13 Jbeta primers characterized the PCR. Profiling relied on immunoSEQ multiplex PCR, and the TCRdb table lists in-frame clones only, not all of them. In total, the table holds 38,000 or so clones. The source material was PBMCs. The receptors shown here come from a man aged 35 to 55 in good health and CMV-seropositive.

J is TRBJ2-5 and V is TRBV28; D is undetermined. The J call is in doubt because the DNA end fits TRBJ2-7 better. Per the germline V gene, CDR1 is MDHEN and CDR2 is SYDVKM. The CDR3 is 11 amino acids. DNA for the CDR3: TGTGCCAGCAGTTTAAACTACGAGCAGTACTTC. Encoded protein: CASSLNYEQYF.

Written as DNA, the CDR3 is TGTGCCTCACCGCCCTCCCGGCTAGCGGGAGCGAACACCGGGGAGCTGTTTTTT. Translating gives CASPPSRLAGANTGELFF. This chain links TRBV30 with TRBJ2-2, with 10 positions matching TRBD2. Trimming removed 7 bases from V and 0 bases from J; junction bases left unmatched: 14. This CDR3 has 18 residues. CDR1 and CDR2 from the germline V gene are GTSNPN and SVGIG (reference sequence).

With respect to this clone: The same CDR3 also results from other DNA sequences found in this sample. The chain combines TRBV30 with TRBJ1-1, with a possible D match to TRBD1 (6 bases). V dropped 0 bases and J dropped 2 bases, with 7 bases sitting between them. This CDR3 has 13 amino acids. Germline values: CDR1 GTSNPN, CDR2 SVGIG (reference sequence). CDR3 region: CAWSVQGNTEAFF. Here the CDR3 DNA reads TGTGCCTGGAGTGTACAGGGAAACACTGAAGCTTTCTTT.

This sequence joins TRBV2 and TRBJ2-7; D possibly corresponds to TRBD2 (7 bases). The CDR3 is 18 residues long. Trimming shortened V by 1 base and J by 6 bases, and 25 bases separated the two germline ends. CDR1 is SNHLY, CDR2 FYNNEI, per germline. The CDR3 sequence: CASSEVWGGRRLASEQYF. CDR3 coding DNA: TGTGCCAGCAGTGAAGTTTGGGGGGGGCGACGGTTAGCTTCCGAGCAGTACTTC.

The chain recombines TRBV6-1 with TRBJ1-4, with 8 bases matching TRBD1. In germline, CDR1 is MNHNS, CDR2 SASEGT. V dropped 5 bases and J dropped 3; count of bases not matched to a gene: 5. The CDR3 runs 15 residues. The CDR3 DNA follows: TGTGCCAGCAGTAATACAGGGGGTTCTAATGAAAAACTGTTTTTT. The encoded protein is CASSNTGGSNEKLFF.

This sequence joins TRBV18 and TRBJ1-5; the D gene is possibly TRBD1 (5 bases). CDR3 length equals 13 residues. V was pared by 6 bases and J by 0 bases, with 6 bases between. Germline-derived CDR1 and CDR2 are KGHSH and LQKENI. CDR3 nucleotide sequence: TGTGCCAGCTCCCAGGGTAGCAATCAGCCCCAGCATTTT. This encodes CASSQGSNQPQHF.

V and J are TRBV25-1 and TRBJ2-3, with TRBD1 matching 7 bases. The CDR3 runs to 17 residues. The trim removed 4 bases at V and 3 bases at J, leaving 13 bases unmatched. CDR1 and CDR2 from the germline V gene are MGHDK and SYGVNS. CDR3 protein: CASSAYSGQIGTDTQYF. CDR3 nucleotide sequence: TGTGCCAGCAGTGCCTACTCGGGACAGATAGGGACAGATACGCAGTATTTT. Filled out from reference TRBV25-1 and TRBJ2-3, the complete variable domain reads EADIYQTPRYLVIGTGKKITLECSQTMGHDKMYWYQQDPGMELHLIHYSYGVNSTEKGDLSSESTVSRIRTEHFPLTLESARPSHTSQYLCASSAYSGQIGTDTQYFGPGTRLTVL.

This chain joins TRBV15 and TRBJ2-3, with 8 bases identical to TRBD2. Germline V gives CDR1 LNHNV, CDR2 YYDKDF (reference sequence). This CDR3 spans 16 amino acids. Trimming removed 1 base from V and 0 bases from J; junction bases left unmatched: 3. In nucleotides, the CDR3 is TGTGCCACCAGCAGAGGGGCTAGCGGGAGCACAGATACGCAGTATTTT. Residues: CATSRGASGSTDTQYF.

This rearrangement joins TRBV29-1 to TRBJ1-5; D remains unclear. CDR3 length equals 15 residues. CDR1 and CDR2 (germline): SQVTM, ANQGSEA. Deletions cut 4 bases from V and 0 bases from J, with 13 bases between. The CDR3 sequence is CSVGISEYSNQPQHF. CDR3 nucleotides: TGCAGCGTTGGCATCAGCGAATATAGCAATCAGCCCCAGCATTTT. The whole variable domain, filled in from reference TRBV29-1 and TRBJ1-5, reads SAVISQKPSRDICQRGTSLTIQCQVDSQVTMMFWYRQQPGQSLTLIATANQGSEATYESGFVIDKFPISRPNLTFSTLTVSNMSPEDSSIYLCSVGISEYSNQPQHFGDGTRLSIL.

The gene calls are TRBV7-8 and TRBJ2-3; 10 bases are a match to TRBD1. The CDR3 totals 16 residues. CDR1 is SGHVS, CDR2 FQNEAQ, per germline. With V trimmed by 5 bases and J by 2 bases, 7 bases remained unmatched. CDR3 sequence reads: CASSHLTGGLTDTQYF. The CDR3 coding sequence is TGTGCCAGCAGCCATTTGACAGGGGGCCTCACAGATACGCAGTATTTT.

The chain uses TRBV7-9 and TRBJ2-1; D possibly corresponds to TRBD2 (7 bases). V was clipped by 4 bases and J by 9 bases, with 19 bases between them. The CDR3 is made up of 15 amino acids. The germline CDR1 and CDR2 sequences are SEHNR and FQNEAQ (reference sequence). The CDR3 protein is CASSYGGLGSGEQFF. CDR3 sequence (DNA): TGTGCCAGCAGCTACGGGGGGCTTGGTAGCGGTGAGCAGTTCTTC.

The V and J genes are TRBV5-4 and TRBJ2-3; D ambiguous. There are 14 residues in the CDR3. The V gene's germline CDR1 is SGHNT and CDR2 YYREEE (reference sequence). The ends were cut back, 1 base at V and 8 bases at J, with 14 bases in the middle. The CDR3 nucleotides are TGTGCCAGCAGCTTGATCCTAGTCGACGGTACGCAGTATTTT. Translation: CASSLILVDGTQYF.

The chain is built from TRBV30 and TRBJ2-6, with 7 bases that match TRBD1. The germline CDR1 and CDR2 sequences are GTSNPN and SVGIG (reference sequence). V shed 4 bases and J 0 bases; nucleotides not matched to a gene: 9. This CDR3 contains 17 residues. This CDR3 is CAWNPTGLGSGANVLTF. CDR3 sequence (DNA): TGTGCCTGGAACCCGACAGGGCTAGGCTCTGGGGCCAACGTCCTGACTTTC.

The V and J genes are TRBV4-1 and TRBJ2-7; weak D call: TRBD1 (6 bases). The ends were cut back, 0 bases at V and 0 bases at J, with 18 bases in the middle. The CDR3 totals 18 residues. The V gene's germline CDR1 is MGHRA and CDR2 YSYEKL. The CDR3 nucleotides are TGCGCCAGCAGCCAAGAAATGTCAGGTAGGGGGAGCTCCTACGAGCAGTACTTC. As protein: CASSQEMSGRGSSYEQYF.

This chain uses TRBV6-5 with TRBJ1-5, with TRBD1 identical over 11 bases. Unmatched junction bases numbered 4, after V lost 8 bases and J lost 7 bases. The V gene's germline CDR1 is MNHEY and CDR2 SVGAGI. The length of the CDR3 is 13 residues. The CDR3 region is CASRDRGEQPQHF. The CDR3 nucleotides read TGTGCCAGCCGGGACAGGGGGGAACAGCCCCAGCATTTT.

J is TRBJ2-5 and V is TRBV30, with 8 bases lining up with TRBD1. The CDR3 length is 14 residues. From germline, CDR1 is GTSNPN and CDR2 SVGIG (reference sequence). With 7 bases clipped from V and 4 bases from J, the junction kept 11 bases outside the gene matches. CDR3 DNA sequence: TGTGCCTCCGCCCGGACAGGGAAGCCAGAGACCCAGTACTTC. It specifies CASARTGKPETQYF.

V gene TRBV18 combines with J gene TRBJ2-3; D gene uncertain. This CDR3 has 14 amino acids. V was pared by 6 bases and J by 0 bases, with 10 bases between. From germline, CDR1 is KGHSH and CDR2 LQKENI. CDR3 protein: CASSPIRSTDTQYF. Here the CDR3 DNA reads TGTGCCAGCTCCCCTATACGCAGCACAGATACGCAGTATTTT. Variable domain in full (rest from reference TRBV18 and TRBJ2-3): NAGVMQNPRHLVRRRGQEARLRCSPMKGHSHVYWYRQLPEEGLKFMVYLQKENIIDESGMPKERFSAEFPKEGPSILRIQQVVRGDSAAYFCASSPIRSTDTQYFGPGTRLTVL.

The chain uses TRBV4-1 and TRBJ1-3, with 8 bases matching TRBD1. This CDR3 spans 17 amino acids. Germline lookup yields CDR1 MGHRA and CDR2 YSYEKL. The trim removed 1 base at V and 0 bases at J, leaving 5 bases unmatched. This CDR3 is CASSQGRTGSSGNTIYF. The CDR3 DNA follows: TGCGCCAGCAGCCAAGGCAGGACAGGGTCCTCTGGAAACACCATATATTTT.

This rearrangement joins TRBV5-6 to TRBJ1-1; D uncertain. Germline V gene lookup returns CDR1 SGHDT and CDR2 YYEEEE. The length of the CDR3 is 15 residues. V dropped 0 bases and J dropped 1 base, with 10 bases sitting between them. CDR3 sequence reads: CASSLEGVQNTEAFF. DNA of the CDR3: TGTGCCAGCAGCTTGGAAGGAGTCCAGAACACTGAAGCTTTCTTT.

This chain uses TRBV9 with TRBJ2-1; 7 nucleotides match TRBD1. Germline V CDR1 and CDR2: SGDLS, YYNGEE. The CDR3 is 15 residues long. The junction had 3 bases not matched to a gene; V was cut back by 3 bases and J by 0 bases. The CDR3 reads CASSGGTASYNEQFF. The CDR3 DNA is TGTGCCAGCAGCGGAGGGACAGCCTCCTACAATGAGCAGTTCTTC. The full variable domain, its missing parts supplied by reference TRBV9 and TRBJ2-1, is DSGVTQTPKHLITATGQRVTLRCSPRSGDLSVYWYQQSLDQGLQFLIQYYNGEERAKGNILERFSAQQFPDLHSELNLSSLELGDSALYFCASSGGTASYNEQFFGPGTRLTVL.

This chain uses TRBV4-1 with TRBJ2-7; 10 bases match TRBD2. This CDR3 is 15 amino acids long. V trimming: 4 bases; J trimming: 2 bases; junction bases outside the gene matches: 5. Germline lookup yields CDR1 MGHRA and CDR2 YSYEKL. The CDR3 spells CASSPGLAATYEQYF. The DNA of the CDR3 is TGCGCCAGCAGCCCAGGACTAGCGGCGACCTACGAGCAGTACTTC.

The chain combines TRBV7-2 with TRBJ2-7, with a weak D call TRBD2 (5 bases). This CDR3 contains 12 residues. With 6 bases removed from V and 7 bases from J, the gap between germline ends came to 13 bases. Germline CDR1 reads SGHTA; CDR2 reads FQGNSA. The CDR3 loop reads CASSRTGKEQYF. CDR3 in DNA: TGTGCCAGCAGTCGTACCGGGAAGGAGCAGTACTTC. Combining the CDR3 with reference TRBV7-2 and TRBJ2-7 gives the whole variable domain GAGVSQSPSNKVTEKGKDVELRCDPISGHTALYWYRQSLGQGLEFLIYFQGNSAPDKSGLPSDRFSAERTGGSVSTLTIQRTQQEDSAVYLCASSRTGKEQYFGPGTRLTVT.

The V and J genes are TRBV5-1 and TRBJ2-5, with D perhaps TRBD1 (5 bases). Germline CDR1 is SGHRS and CDR2 is YFSETQ. The CDR3 sequence is 14 residues long. Trimming left V 9 bases short and J 1 base short, with 16 bases between. The CDR3 region has the DNA TGCGCCACCCTAGGGCTGGGGCCCCAAGAGACCCAGTACTTC. It specifies CATLGLGPQETQYF.

V usage is TRBV30 and J usage is TRBJ1-1; D not resolved. The germline V gene has CDR1 GTSNPN and CDR2 SVGIG (reference sequence). The CDR3 covers 12 residues. V was cut by 3 bases and J by 4 bases, with 9 bases left in between. The CDR3 coding sequence is TGTGCCTGGAGCAACGTCGGCACTGAAGCTTTCTTT. This codes for CAWSNVGTEAFF.

The genes are TRBV6-1 and TRBJ2-3, with D unresolved. CDR3 length equals 15 residues. V lost 2 bases and J lost 0, with 9 bases in between. Germline-derived CDR1 and CDR2 are MNHNS and SASEGT. CDR3 coding DNA: TGTGCCAGCAGTGAAATGACTTCTAGCACAGATACGCAGTATTTT. Its translation: CASSEMTSSTDTQYF.

This chain links TRBV5-8 with TRBJ2-2; the D gene is possibly TRBD1 (6 bases). The germline V gene encodes CDR1 SGHTS and CDR2 YDEGEE. V lost 7 bases and J 0 bases, leaving 13 bases between the germline ends. The CDR3 length is 15 residues. CDR3 DNA sequence: TGTGCCAGCGGACAGTTGAGGGCGAACACCGGGGAGCTGTTTTTT. Protein product: CASGQLRANTGELFF. Full variable domain (remainder filled in from reference TRBV5-8 and TRBJ2-2): EAGVTQSPTHLIKTRGQQATLRCSPISGHTSVYWYQQALGLGLQFLLWYDEGEERNRGNFPPRFSGRQFPNYSSELNVNALELEDSALYLCASGQLRANTGELFFGEGSRLTVL.

The chain uses TRBV30 and TRBJ2-5, with TRBD1 matching 10 bases. CDR3 length equals 14 residues. Germline values: CDR1 GTSNPN, CDR2 SVGIG (reference sequence). V was clipped by 5 bases and J by 5 bases; unmatched bases: 8. The CDR3 DNA is TGTGCCTGGGTCAGACAGGGGGCTAGGGAGACCCAGTACTTC. It specifies CAWVRQGARETQYF.

The genes are TRBV2 and TRBJ2-1; 7 bases fit TRBD2. The CDR3 is 15 amino acids. Germline lookup yields CDR1 SNHLY and CDR2 FYNNEI. Losses at the gene ends were 6 bases for V and 3 bases for J; bases not matched to a gene: 8. CDR3: CASRPYAGDYNEQFF. CDR3 nucleotide sequence: TGTGCCAGCAGGCCTTACGCGGGAGACTACAATGAGCAGTTCTTC.